Sequencing of this TCR beta chain was carried out in a study of T cells after yellow fever vaccination. Turning to this clonotype: Its target is unknown.

TCRdb re-called the 5' RACE reads through MiXCR, storing one row per CDR3 protein. Found here are hundreds of thousands of distinct CDR3 sequences, roughly 3.5% of them singletons; the top ten hold about 25%. This CDR3 spans 15 amino acids. The V and J ends lost 4 bases and 1 base, in that order; junction bases with no gene match: 6. Germline V gene data show CDR1 as SGHDT and CDR2 as YYEEEE. Findings and limits, study-wide: Relatively few clonotypes were ones that appeared in both CD4 and CD8 compartments. Peaking on day 5 versus 15, the secondary response was faster but weaker.

This receptor was identified in a man aged 18 to 30 who received the YFV17D yellow fever vaccine. The chain uses TRBV5-6 and TRBJ2-3; 7 bases are shared with TRBD2. This sample comprised PBMCs, obtained on the day of the yellow fever booster vaccination. The CDR3 DNA follows: TGTGCCAGCAGCCCGATAGCGGGCCGCACAGATACGCAGTATTTT. This sequence encodes CASSPIAGRTDTQYF.